Listed below are T cell receptor beta chains from one sample, sequenced in a study of blood T cells in healthy people across ages. TCRdb fed the 5' RACE reads into MiXCR, producing one record per CDR3 protein. Of about 1 million distinct CDR3 sequences detected, around 25% appear once; the ten largest clones hold less than 0.85%. This sample also appeared in a second study, on T cells of mothers and their children.

The sequenced material came from blood. These receptors were collected from a girl aged 2-10 years in good health. CDR3s include the opening cysteine and the closing phenylalanine or tryptophan. A D gene is named only where the DNA matches it firmly. The listing skips clone size in some rows; elsewhere it reads once, few, many or a size class.

V,size,D,J,CDR3,DNA
TRBV6-5,.,TRBD1,TRBJ2-5,CASGTGLLYF,TGTGCCAGCGGGACAGGTCTTCTGTACTTC
TRBV12-3/TRBV12-4,.,TRBD2,TRBJ2-7,CAGSRLAGGNKQYF,TGTGCCGGCAGCCGACTAGCGGGGGGGAACAAGCAGTACTTC
TRBV7-8,few,.,TRBJ2-7,CACSHGTQFYEQYF,TGTGCCTGCAGCCACGGGACGCAATTCTACGAGCAGTACTTC
TRBV7-9,once,.,TRBJ2-4,CASSPPPLGGSLAKNIQYF,TGTGCCAGCAGCCCTCCTCCGTTGGGGGGCTCACTAGCCAAAAACATTCAGTACTTC
TRBV5-6,.,.,TRBJ1-2,CASSAVERYTF,TGTGCCAGCAGCGCCGTAGAGCGCTACACCTTC
TRBV5-6,.,.,TRBJ1-1,CASSLVGAPGSTEAFF,TGTGCCAGCAGCTTGGTGGGGGCTCCGGGGAGCACTGAAGCTTTCTTT
TRBV5-1,.,.,TRBJ2-7,CASRRLRGEQYF,TGCGCCAGCAGGAGACTAAGAGGCGAGCAGTACTTC
TRBV7-2,.,TRBD2,TRBJ2-5,CASSSAGRGEETQYF,TGTGCCAGCAGCTCAGCCGGGAGGGGTGAGGAGACCCAGTACTTC
TRBV14,.,TRBD1,TRBJ1-4,CASSQRGQGSSEKLFF,TGTGCCAGCAGCCAACGAGGACAGGGGTCTAGTGAAAAACTGTTTTTT
TRBV20-1,few,.,TRBJ2-5,CSARSEETQYF,TGCAGTGCTAGATCGGAAGAGACCCAGTACTTC
TRBV20-1,.,TRBD2,TRBJ2-5,CSAASGGETQYF,TGCAGTGCTGCCTCGGGAGGAGAGACCCAGTACTTC
TRBV7-9,.,.,TRBJ1-1,CASSHPREENTEAFF,TGTGCCAGCAGCCACCCCCGGGAAGAGAACACTGAAGCTTTCTTT
TRBV15,.,.,TRBJ2-4,CATSRDPAAAKNIQYF,TGTGCCACCAGCAGAGATCCAGCGGCAGCCAAAAACATTCAGTACTTC
TRBV24-1,.,TRBD1,TRBJ2-3,CATSDPGTDTDTQYF,TGTGCCACCAGTGATCCGGGGACAGACACAGATACGCAGTATTTT
TRBV12-3/TRBV12-4,.,.,TRBJ2-7,CASSPYLGESSYEQYF,TGTGCCAGCAGCCCATATCTCGGGGAAAGCTCCTACGAGCAGTACTTC
TRBV28,once,.,TRBJ1-1,CASSFEGGTMNTEAFF,TGTGCCAGCAGTTTCGAGGGGGGCACCATGAACACTGAAGCTTTCTTT
TRBV12-3/TRBV12-4,few,.,TRBJ2-5,CASSPSEGETQYF,TGTGCCAGCAGTCCTTCGGAGGGAGAGACCCAGTACTTC
TRBV12-3/TRBV12-4,.,.,TRBJ2-6,CASSLALPGQLSSGANVLTF,TGTGCCAGCAGTTTAGCGCTACCGGGTCAGCTAAGCTCTGGGGCCAACGTCCTGACTTTC
TRBV9,few,.,TRBJ2-1,CASSIGLTEQFF,TGTGCCAGCAGCATCGGTCTTACTGAGCAGTTCTTC
TRBV7-2,.,.,TRBJ1-2,CASSLSRFRDTSKSNYGYTF,TGTGCCAGCAGCTTATCGAGGTTTAGGGACACAAGTAAAAGTAACTATGGCTACACCTTC
TRBV20-1,.,TRBD2,TRBJ2-5,CSASTLGLAVQETQYF,TGCAGTGCTAGCACCCTCGGACTAGCGGTACAAGAGACTCAGTACTTC
TRBV11-2,.,TRBD2,TRBJ2-1,CASSLTSGSFYNEQFF,TGTGCCAGCAGCCTAACTAGCGGGAGCTTCTACAATGAGCAGTTCTTC
TRBV27,few,.,TRBJ2-7,CASSLAFSYEQYF,TGTGCCAGCAGTTTAGCATTTTCCTACGAGCAGTACTTC
TRBV28,few,TRBD2,TRBJ2-7,CASSSRLAGEQYF,TGTGCCAGCAGTTCTCGACTAGCTGGCGAGCAGTACTTC
TRBV5-5,.,.,TRBJ2-1,CASSLIENEQFF,TGTGCCAGCAGCTTGATCGAGAATGAGCAGTTCTTC
TRBV5-1,few,.,TRBJ2-7,CASSLGAGPLVEQYF,TGCGCCAGCAGCTTGGGGGCTGGGCCTCTTGTCGAGCAGTACTTC
TRBV9,.,.,TRBJ1-1,CASSADPLSAEAFF,TGTGCCAGCAGCGCGGACCCACTTAGTGCTGAAGCTTTCTTT
TRBV27,few,.,TRBJ2-3,CASSELLSTDTQYF,TGTGCCAGCAGTGAGCTGCTTAGCACAGATACGCAGTATTTT
TRBV15,many,.,TRBJ2-5,CATSSRDLQETQYF,TGTGCCACCAGCAGCCGGGACTTACAAGAGACCCAGTACTTC
TRBV5-1,few,TRBD1,TRBJ2-7,CASSLNRDSSYEQYF,TGCGCCAGCAGCCTTAACCGGGACAGCTCCTACGAGCAGTACTTC
TRBV24-1,.,.,TRBJ2-7,CATSDDTEQYF,TGTGCCACCAGTGATGACACCGAACAGTACTTC